The subject of this entry is one TCR beta chain. Other nucleotide sequences from this sample produce the same CDR3. Germline V gives CDR1 SGHRS, CDR2 YFSETQ. V was clipped by 4 bases and J by 5 bases, with 12 bases between them. This CDR3 spans 13 amino acids. Produced via immunoSEQ multiplex PCR; TCRdb's table is partial and in-frame only. The repertoire has about 68,000 clones, 95% to 98% of them found once; the top ten carry roughly 0.26%. The data stem from a study of technical replicates of blood from a few donors. The rearrangement joins TRBV5-1 to TRBJ1-1; possibly TRBD1 for D (5 bases). This receptor was taken from a human donor in good health. The sample was T cells isolated from PBMCs. The CDR3 is CASSTTGGTEAFF. CDR3 nucleotides: TGCGCCAGCAGCACCACAGGTGGAACTGAAGCTTTCTTT.